These 6 T cell receptor beta chains originate from one sample sequenced in a study of beta chain features in type 1 diabetes (dated by TCRdb to between 2017 and 2018). Libraries were constructed by the immunoSEQ multiplex PCR assay. The High Capacity cDNA Reverse Transcription Kit was used to reverse transcribe all of the isolated RNA, meaning that expressed TCRB transcripts were what got sequenced. TCRdb mirrors the immuneACCESS table, restricted to in-frame sequences. Some clones are absent from its copies; in checked studies, under half trace to an unresolved V gene, and the reason for the others is unknown. The sample table holds 620,000 or so clones, of which roughly a sixth were seen once. The ten top clones hold around 0.1% of the sample. Sample: naive CD4+ T cells from blood. The sample's cell subset or site label is to be understood as: true naive CD4+ T cells. Every receptor here comes from a man aged 18 to 35 in good health.

The sample holds many counts of this clone. V and J are TRBV14 and TRBJ2-5; D unclear. The CDR3 extends over 12 amino acids. Germline V gives CDR1 SGHDN, CDR2 FVKESK. Deletions cut 0 bases from V and 13 bases from J, with 12 bases between. CDR3 protein: CASSQDVFPLYF. The CDR3 DNA follows: TGTGCCAGCAGCCAAGATGTTTTCCCCTTGTACTTC.

V is TRBV28 and J is TRBJ1-3; the D gene is possibly TRBD1 (6 bases). Germline CDR1 is MDHEN and CDR2 is SYDVKM. V was pared by 7 bases and J by 3 bases, with 19 bases between. The CDR3 is 16 amino acids. The CDR3 sequence: CASTRGPGGGGNTIYF. The CDR3 DNA sequence: TGTGCCAGCACCCGCGGTCCGGGGGGCGGTGGAAACACCATATATTTT.

This clone has a handful of counts. The chain links TRBV12-5 to TRBJ2-3; 8 bases agree with TRBD2. Germline loops: CDR1 LGHNT, CDR2 FRNRAP. CDR3 length: 16 residues. The V gene end was trimmed by 1 base and the J gene end by 5 bases; junction bases not matched to a gene: 8. The CDR3 region has the DNA TGTGCTAGTGGTTTGGGTTCCCGGGGGGGAGTAGATACGCAGTATTTT. It is translated as CASGLGSRGGVDTQYF. Looking up the rest from reference TRBV12-5 and TRBJ2-3 gives the full variable domain: DARVTQTPRHKVTEMGQEVTMRCQPILGHNTVFWYRQTMMQGLELLAYFRNRAPLDDSGMPKDRFSAEMPDATLATLKIQPSEPRDSAVYFCASGLGSRGGVDTQYFGPGTRLTVL.

The V call is TRBV14, the J call TRBJ1-2, with D tentatively TRBD1 (6 bases). The CDR3 has 13 residues. V was cut by 4 bases and J by 6 bases, with 12 bases left in between. Looked up from germline, CDR1 is SGHDN and CDR2 is FVKESK. Here the CDR3 DNA reads TGTGCCAGCAGCCTCAGGGGACTGGATGGCTACACCTTC. This codes for CASSLRGLDGYTF. Drawing the rest from reference TRBV14 and TRBJ1-2, the complete variable domain is EAGVTQFPSHSVIEKGQTVTLRCDPISGHDNLYWYRRVMGKEIKFLLHFVKESKQDESGMPNNRFLAERTGGTYSTLKVQPAELEDSGVYFCASSLRGLDGYTFGSGTRLTVV.

A few counts support this clone. This rearrangement joins TRBV5-1 to TRBJ2-3; 11 bases are a match to TRBD1. V was clipped by 4 bases and J by 4 bases; unmatched bases: 8. Germline lookup yields CDR1 SGHRS and CDR2 YFSETQ. The CDR3 contains 16 residues. The CDR3 DNA sequence: TGCGCCAGCAGCCAGTGGGACAGGGGGTCTTCAGATACGCAGTATTTT. Amino acid sequence: CASSQWDRGSSDTQYF.

The sample holds a few counts of this clone. The V call is TRBV18, the J call TRBJ2-1, with 8 bases fitting TRBD2. The J segment lost 5 bases and the V segment lost 1 base, leaving 7 bases of the junction unmatched. This CDR3 comprises 16 residues. CDR1 is KGHSH and CDR2 is LQKENI in the germline V gene. The CDR3 coding sequence is TGTGCCAGCTCACCACAGTTCGGGACTAGAAACAATGAGCAGTTCTTC. Its protein is CASSPQFGTRNNEQFF.